These T cell receptor beta chains were read from a single sample in a study of cytomegalovirus exposure and HLA in healthy donors. TCRdb keeps only in-frame clones here, not all; method: immunoSEQ multiplex PCR. Counted here are approximately 95,000 clones, about four fifths occurring once; the ten biggest clones make up over 3.5%. Sequenced material: PBMCs. Every receptor here comes from a woman aged 35 to 49 in good health and CMV-seropositive. The CDR3 runs from the conserved cysteine through the conserved F or W.

J | length | V | CDR3
TRBJ2-2 | 15 | TRBV4-1 | CASSPRAAGTGELFF
TRBJ2-7 | 14 | TRBV5-1 | CASLKTSGSYEQYF
TRBJ1-6 | 15 | TRBV6-6 | CASRPDSSYNSPLHF
TRBJ2-7 | 17 | TRBV13 | CASSLGGMVAGENEQYF
TRBJ2-7 | 14 | TRBV5-1 | CASSLDQGADEQYF
TRBJ2-5 | 16 | TRBV4-1 | CASSQSPSSGSGTQYF
TRBJ2-2 | 16 | TRBV6-5 | CASSLSSLIGGGELFF
TRBJ2-5 | 13 | TRBV11-2 | CASSLGLQETQYF
TRBJ1-1 | 12 | TRBV30 | CAWSRGATEAFF
TRBJ1-1 | 13 | TRBV2 | CASSEAQGTEAFF
TRBJ2-1 | 15 | TRBV9 | CASSVWWDSDNEQFF
TRBJ2-1 | 15 | TRBV9 | CASSVVAGGRNEQFF
TRBJ1-3 | 14 | TRBV28 | CASRTPDTGNTIYF
TRBJ2-1 | 13 | TRBV6-5 | CAETSGGYNEQFF
TRBJ2-7 | 15 | TRBV7-9 | CASSPREGGSYEQYF
TRBJ2-2 | 13 | TRBV5-5 | CASSLSRNGELFF